Given below is one TCR beta chain in context. At least ten counts were recorded for this clonotype. This clone's antigen is unknown. Base qualities are not provided; no much larger clone lies one nucleotide away. At the junction V is shortened by 3 bases and J by 5 bases, with 8 bases in between. The CDR3 goes from the cysteine to the phenylalanine over 14 residues. CDR3 DNA only is kept here, 42 bases in frame from base 1. CDR1 and CDR2 (ENHRY, SYGVKD) derive from the germline V gene. For repertoire sequencing, the TCR beta CDR3 regions were amplified from RNA transcripts. A first-round RT-PCR used HTBI primers with the Qiagen OneStep RT-PCR kit, followed by a second-round multiplex PCR, size selection and purification. Libraries were sequenced paired-end with 100 bp reads on an Illumina HiSeq2000. Concerning the study's data processing: Reads were processed with SOAPnuke, discarding reads with adapters, uncalled bases, mean Phred below 15, or no exact constant-primer or identifier match. High-quality paired reads were merged with COPE v1.2.5. Each unique nucleotide sequence was treated as a clonotype, and MiTCR v1.1 was used to align the clonotypes to the IMGT TRB V, D and J references. Analysis was restricted to V-J combinations with a frequency above 0.0001, which covered 98% to 99.2% of repertoires. A TCR clonal expansion and chaos score per V-J combination was defined as the ratio of F50 clonal expansion to chaos observed in the TCRdist matrix. Welch's t-statistics and random forest were used to narrow the features down to roughly twelve V-J combinations, which were then fed into a naive Bayes classifier. Thyroid-blood repertoire similarity was quantified with the Morisita-Horn index. TCRdb applied fastp at Q25 and MiXCR to the public reads, then kept only in-frame beta chains. Here each entry gathers all rows of one CDR3 protein and keeps the most common genes and DNA. The V and J calls follow TCRdb's processing rather than the paper's. The table for this sample lists some 350,000 distinct CDR3 sequences; roughly 15% of them were counted only once. 2% to 2.5% of the sample is held by the ten biggest clonotypes.

These data originate in a study of Graves' ophthalmopathy and Graves' hyperthyroidism (dated by TCRdb to between 2018 and 2020). Turning to the overall study: Peripheral blood was collected before any treatment was given, at the time of initial diagnosis. To explore V-J signatures that distinguish ophthalmopathy from hyperthyroidism, a discovery set of around 100 patients was enrolled, made up of 43 with ophthalmopathy and 57 with stable hyperthyroidism. The study used signatures of the TCR beta repertoire to tell Graves' ophthalmopathy apart from Graves' hyperthyroidism and to predict which patients would progress to ophthalmopathy. In more than five hyperthyroidism patients, T-cell repertoires of thyroid tissue and blood were compared. For independent validation, a separate cohort was made up of some 18 hyperthyroidism patients plus 17 patients who later progressed from hyperthyroidism to ophthalmopathy. Once sampling was done, hyperthyroidism patients were given methimazole at a starting dose of 30 mg daily, while ophthalmopathy patients were given high-dose intravenous methylprednisolone. In total, 135 blood samples were TCR-sequenced: fewer than 50 ophthalmopathy, some 75 hyperthyroidism and roughly 17 hyperthyroidism-to-ophthalmopathy patients. Study-wide conclusions, independent of this receptor: In validation, the model predicted ophthalmopathy progression with about 71% sensitivity and about 73% specificity; about a dozen predicted patients were CT-confirmed with GO in a median of approximately 6.5 months. No statistical method was used to set the sample size in advance, and the investigators knew which group each participant was assigned to. The 13-signature model separated ophthalmopathy from stable hyperthyroidism with approximately 85% sensitivity and 81.08% specificity in cross-validation, and 80%/75% in the test set. Most expanded thyroid clonotypes with frequency above 0.001 were also detected in blood, suggesting blood repertoires may reflect the thyroid immune response.

Hyperthyroidism was considered stable if no progression to ophthalmopathy occurred within 18 months of follow-up. Hyperthyroidism patients were newly diagnosed, were aged 18 to 65 years, and had a disease duration under 2 months. Patients were excluded if they had other autoimmune diseases, uncontrolled infections, pregnancy or lactation. Clinical symptoms, serum thyroxine, TRAb, thyroid ultrasound and orbital computed tomography were used for diagnosis. Using Ficoll-Paque density gradient centrifugation, PBMCs were isolated from roughly 9.2 ml of fresh peripheral blood. Trizol reagent was used to extract the total RNA, and its quality was then checked on an Agilent 2100 Bioanalyzer.

The chain is made from TRBV10-3 and TRBJ1-6; TRBD1 could be the D gene, as 5 bases match. The specimen was peripheral blood. This TCR derives from an adult woman with stable Graves' hyperthyroidism. The nucleotide sequence is given as TGTGCCATCAGTGAAAAAGGGGATAATTCACCCCTCCACTTT. It codes for CAISEKGDNSPLHF.